A single sample is the source of the 26 T cell receptor beta chains below, sequenced in a study of cytomegalovirus exposure and HLA in healthy donors. The PCR was carried out with 60 Vbeta primers and 13 Jbeta primers. Here immunoSEQ multiplex PCR was the method, and the copy in TCRdb shows in-frame clones only, minus some. The specimen's table records approximately 110,000 clones. The specimen sequenced was PBMCs. The receptors come from a man younger than 40 in good health and CMV-seronegative.

This sequence joins TRBV6-5 and TRBJ2-2, with a weak D call TRBD1 (5 bases). Trimming removed 7 bases at V and 0 bases at J, with 9 bases between. Germline V gene sequence: CDR1 MNHEY, CDR2 SVGAGI. CDR3 size: 14 residues. The CDR3 nucleotides are TGTGCCAGCAACCCGGACACGAACACCGGGGAGCTGTTTTTT. Its protein is CASNPDTNTGELFF.

The chain combines TRBV7-3 with TRBJ2-4; no clear D gene. The CDR3 sequence is 17 residues long. Germline CDR1 and CDR2: SGHTA and FQGTGA. Trimming stripped 5 bases from V and 0 bases from J, with 17 bases between. CDR3 bases: TGTGCCAGCAGCGTCCTTCAGACATCCGTAGCCAAAAACATTCAGTACTTC. Protein: CASSVLQTSVAKNIQYF.

This chain joins TRBV2 and TRBJ2-3; tentative D call: TRBD2 (7 bases). Germline assignment: CDR1 SNHLY and CDR2 FYNNEI. The germline V and J ends were trimmed by 3 bases and 2 bases, with 12 bases remaining between them. CDR3 size: 15 residues. The CDR3 loop reads CASSDRGALTDTQYF. Here the CDR3 DNA reads TGTGCCAGCAGTGATCGGGGGGCCCTCACAGATACGCAGTATTTT.

With regard to this clone: Other DNA sequences within the sample encode an identical CDR3. J is TRBJ2-2 and V is TRBV6-5, with TRBD1 matching over 8 bases. The CDR3 is 14 amino acids. J lost 1 base, V lost 8 bases, and 3 bases had no gene match. Germline V gene lookup returns CDR1 MNHEY and CDR2 SVGAGI. DNA of the CDR3: TGTGCCAGCTTCGGGACAGGGAACACCGGGGAGCTGTTTTTT. Its protein is CASFGTGNTGELFF.

The chain couples TRBV10-3 to TRBJ2-7; 7 bases fit TRBD2. V gave up 4 bases and J gave up 2 bases; unmatched junction bases: 23. The CDR3 sequence is 20 residues long. Germline V gene data show CDR1 as ENHRY and CDR2 as SYGVKD. The CDR3 spells CAISGPLRRGTTNLTYEQYF. The CDR3 DNA follows: TGTGCCATCAGTGGACCTCTCAGACGGGGGACTACTAATCTGACCTACGAGCAGTACTTC.

The chain's CDR3 is CASSLAAGTAMNTEAFF. The CDR3, as DNA: TGTGCCAGCAGCTTAGCAGCCGGGACAGCCATGAACACTGAAGCTTTCTTT. V is TRBV7-2 and J is TRBJ1-1, with 7 bases lining up with TRBD1. The CDR3 has 17 amino acids. V trimming: 0 bases; J trimming: 0 bases; junction bases outside the gene matches: 7. Per the germline V gene, CDR1 is SGHTA and CDR2 is FQGNSA. Using reference TRBV7-2 and TRBJ1-1 for the parts outside the CDR3, the full variable domain is GAGVSQSPSNKVTEKGKDVELRCDPISGHTALYWYRQSLGQGLEFLIYFQGNSAPDKSGLPSDRFSAERTGGSVSTLTIQRTQQEDSAVYLCASSLAAGTAMNTEAFFGQGTRLTVV.

The chain combines TRBV19 with TRBJ2-3; a possible D gene is TRBD2 (6 bases). The CDR3 runs 14 residues. With 5 bases removed from V and 2 bases from J, the gap between germline ends came to 11 bases. Germline V gene sequence: CDR1 LNHDA, CDR2 SQIVND (reference sequence). CDR3 in amino acids: CASSLTSSTDTQYF. The CDR3 bases are TGTGCCAGTAGTCTGACTAGTTCCACAGATACGCAGTATTTT.

The chain joins TRBV19 to TRBJ2-2; 9 bases are a match to TRBD1. Per the germline V gene, CDR1 is LNHDA and CDR2 is SQIVND (reference sequence). CDR3 length equals 15 residues. Trimming removed 5 bases from V and 3 bases from J; junction bases left unmatched: 4. CDR3 sequence: CASSPRDRDTGELFF. CDR3 nucleotide sequence: TGTGCCAGTAGTCCCAGGGACAGGGACACCGGGGAGCTGTTTTTT.

V and J are TRBV27 and TRBJ2-7, with TRBD1 identical over 9 bases. V trimming: 1 base; J trimming: 5 bases; junction bases outside the gene matches: 9. The germline gives CDR1 MNHEY, CDR2 SMNVEV (reference sequence). This CDR3 has 16 residues. DNA for the CDR3: TGTGCCAGCAGTTTATTTGGGACAGGGAGGTGGAACGAGCAGTACTTC. Translated: CASSLFGTGRWNEQYF.

The chain links TRBV5-1 to TRBJ2-5; 8 bases are shared with TRBD1. The DNA end is a closer match to TRBJ2-7, so the J assignment may be wrong. This CDR3 comprises 14 residues. Germline V CDR1 and CDR2: SGHRS, YFSETQ. This CDR3 is CASSLYQGANEQYF. Here the CDR3 DNA reads TGCGCCAGCAGCTTGTATCAGGGGGCGAACGAGCAGTACTTC.

The chain carries TRBV29-1 and TRBJ2-5; TRBD1 agrees at 10 bases. V trimming: 7 bases; J trimming: 5 bases; junction bases outside the gene matches: 7. CDR1 and CDR2 from the germline V gene are SQVTM and ANQGSEA. The CDR3 is made up of 13 amino acids. The CDR3 spells CSGQGAVEETQYF. The CDR3 DNA sequence: TGCAGCGGACAGGGGGCTGTAGAGGAGACCCAGTACTTC.

The chain is built from TRBV7-9 and TRBJ2-7, with 7 bases aligning to TRBD2. The CDR3 has 14 amino acids. Unmatched junction bases numbered 10, after V lost 5 bases and J lost 6 bases. Germline V gene data show CDR1 as SEHNR and CDR2 as FQNEAQ (reference sequence). CDR3: CASSAGLESGEQYF. CDR3 nucleotide sequence: TGTGCCAGCAGCGCTGGACTAGAGTCGGGCGAGCAGTACTTC.

The chain has TRBV28 and TRBJ1-1; 12 positions agree with TRBD1. The V gene's germline CDR1 is MDHEN and CDR2 SYDVKM. There are 17 residues in the CDR3. V dropped 6 bases and J dropped 5; count of bases not matched to a gene: 13. CDR3 sequence: CASSRDRDRGRWTEAFF. The CDR3 DNA is TGTGCCAGCAGCCGAGACCGGGACAGGGGGCGCTGGACTGAAGCTTTCTTT.

For this clone: At one end, the junction sequence differs from germline, possibly due to a read error. The rearrangement uses TRBV11-2 and TRBJ2-1; a weak D match, TRBD1 (6 bases). The CDR3 consists of 16 residues. The germline CDR1 and CDR2 sequences are SGHAT and FQNNGV. CDR3 residues: CASSSRGYVPLGEEFF. The CDR3 region has the DNA TGTGCCAGCAGCTCCAGGGGTTACGTCCCCTTAGGTGAGGAGTTCTTC. The whole variable domain, remainder taken from reference TRBV11-2 and TRBJ2-1, is EAGVAQSPRYKIIEKRQSVAFWCNPISGHATLYWYQQILGQGPKLLIQFQNNGVVDDSQLPKDRFSAERLKGVDSTLKIQPAKLEDSAVYLCASSSRGYVPLGEEFFGPGTRLTVL.

The chain couples TRBV7-2 to TRBJ1-1; D might be TRBD1 (6 bases). The V gene's germline CDR1 is SGHTA and CDR2 FQGNSA. This CDR3 has 14 amino acids. The V and J ends lost 1 base and 5 bases respectively, with 11 bases between them. The CDR3 here is CASSLVGRGTEAFF. The CDR3 nucleotides are TGTGCCAGCAGCTTAGTAGGAAGGGGGACTGAAGCTTTCTTT.

V usage is TRBV10-3 and J usage is TRBJ2-1; 10 bases are shared with TRBD2. CDR3 length equals 14 residues. The germline gives CDR1 ENHRY, CDR2 SYGVKD. V was pared by 10 bases and J by 6 bases, with 9 bases of the junction left unmatched. This chain's CDR3 is CATFPGLAINEQFF. The CDR3 DNA sequence: TGTGCCACCTTCCCGGGACTAGCGATCAATGAGCAGTTCTTC.

V usage is TRBV30 and J usage is TRBJ2-7, with 8 bases identical to TRBD1. After removal of 6 bases from V and 1 base from J, the junction contained 5 bases not matched to a gene. Germline-derived CDR1 and CDR2 are GTSNPN and SVGIG (reference sequence). The CDR3 has 13 residues. The CDR3 region has the DNA TGTGCCTGCCGGGACAGGAGATCCTACGAGCAGTACTTC. It translates to CACRDRRSYEQYF.

The V gene is TRBV5-1, the J gene TRBJ2-2; 9 bases match TRBD1. From germline, CDR1 is SGHRS and CDR2 YFSETQ. Trimming at V came to 4 bases and at J to 7 bases, leaving 8 bases not matched to a gene. The CDR3 runs 15 residues. The CDR3 sequence is CASSTAPGQGGELFF. CDR3 nucleotide sequence: TGCGCCAGCAGCACTGCGCCGGGACAGGGCGGGGAGCTGTTTTTT.

This rearrangement joins TRBV6-1 to TRBJ2-1; possibly TRBD2 for D (6 bases). V lost 10 bases and J lost 15, with 19 bases in between. CDR1 and CDR2 (germline): MNHNS, SASEGT. This CDR3 is 11 amino acids long. The CDR3 bases are TGTGCCATCCGGGACTTGGGGGTTGCGTTCTTC. Its protein is CAIRDLGVAFF.

The gene calls are TRBV27 and TRBJ2-1, with 9 bases matching TRBD2. This CDR3 comprises 15 residues. Germline CDR1 and CDR2: MNHEY and SMNVEV (reference sequence). V lost 2 bases and J lost 10; bases outside the gene matches: 9. CDR3 sequence: CASSLAGGGFREQFF. The DNA for the CDR3 is TGTGCCAGCAGTTTAGCGGGAGGGGGATTTAGGGAGCAGTTCTTC.

The chain couples TRBV18 to TRBJ2-1, with TRBD2 identical over 8 bases. The CDR3 totals 17 residues. V was pared by 5 bases and J by 7 bases, with 16 bases of the junction left unmatched. In germline, CDR1 is KGHSH, CDR2 LQKENI. The CDR3, as DNA: TGTGCCAGCTCAGGACCCATTAGCGGGACCCTTGGGAATGAGCAGTTCTTC. This codes for CASSGPISGTLGNEQFF.

The genes are TRBV6-5 and TRBJ1-1; D remains unclear. The CDR3 spans 13 residues. V lost 2 bases and J lost 0, with 4 bases in between. Looked up from germline, CDR1 is MNHEY and CDR2 is SVGAGI. Here the CDR3 reads CASSYAVNTEAFF. The CDR3 nucleotides are TGTGCCAGCAGTTACGCAGTGAACACTGAAGCTTTCTTT.

The chain links TRBV28 to TRBJ1-2, with 8 nucleotides matching TRBD1. Trimming cost V 6 bases and J 4 bases; bases outside gene matches: 7. This CDR3 spans 14 amino acids. In germline, CDR1 is MDHEN, CDR2 SYDVKM. The CDR3 DNA sequence: TGTGCCAGCAGCTCAGGGGGCGCAATCTATGGCTACACCTTC. Protein: CASSSGGAIYGYTF.

The chain recombines TRBV6-6 with TRBJ2-1; 10 bases line up with TRBD2. V dropped 2 bases and J dropped 10; count of bases not matched to a gene: 8. The CDR3 length is 15 residues. Germline V gene sequence: CDR1 MNHNY, CDR2 SVGAGI (reference sequence). The CDR3 DNA follows: TGTGCCAGCAGTTACGGGCTAGCGGGAGATTGGGAGCAGTTCTTC. It codes for CASSYGLAGDWEQFF.

This sequence joins TRBV19 and TRBJ1-1, with TRBD1 matching over 9 bases. Germline lookup yields CDR1 LNHDA and CDR2 SQIVND (reference sequence). Losses at the gene ends were 6 bases for V and 4 bases for J; bases not matched to a gene: 9. The CDR3 consists of 15 residues. CDR3 residues: CASRDRGVEGTEAFF. In nucleotides, the CDR3 is TGTGCCAGTAGGGACAGGGGAGTAGAAGGCACTGAAGCTTTCTTT.

The chain combines TRBV5-1 with TRBJ1-4, with D possibly matching TRBD1 (5 bases). V lost 2 bases and J 7 bases, leaving 12 bases between the germline ends. Per germline, CDR1 SGHRS and CDR2 YFSETQ. This CDR3 spans 14 amino acids. CDR3 residues: CASSFGAVGEKLFF. The CDR3 bases are TGCGCCAGCAGCTTTGGGGCAGTAGGTGAAAAACTGTTTTTT. The entire variable domain, with the rest obtained from reference TRBV5-1 and TRBJ1-4, is as follows: KAGVTQTPRYLIKTRGQQVTLSCSPISGHRSVSWYQQTPGQGLQFLFEYFSETQRNKGNFPGRFSGRQFSNSRSEMNVSTLELGDSALYLCASSFGAVGEKLFFGSGTQLSVL.